Below are 21 T cell receptor beta chains sequenced from a single sample in a study of cytomegalovirus exposure and HLA in healthy donors. In the PCR, 60 Vbeta and 13 Jbeta primers were used. Generated by immunoSEQ multiplex PCR, the TCRdb table keeps only in-frame clones and is missing some. The table includes around 130,000 clones, around 8.5% detected once. The specimen sequenced was PBMCs. The receptor source for this set is a man in his forties or fifties in good health and CMV-seronegative.

A few counts support this clone. The CDR3 bases are TGCGCCAGCAGCTTGGCCGCGGACTATGGCTACACCTTC. Protein sequence: CASSLAADYGYTF. This sequence joins TRBV5-1 and TRBJ1-2, with D unresolved. The CDR3 contains 13 residues. V was trimmed by 0 bases and J by 3 bases, leaving 6 bases between them. Germline-derived CDR1 and CDR2 are SGHRS and YFSETQ. Based on the CDR3 plus reference TRBV5-1 and TRBJ1-2, the full variable domain is KAGVTQTPRYLIKTRGQQVTLSCSPISGHRSVSWYQQTPGQGLQFLFEYFSETQRNKGNFPGRFSGRQFSNSRSEMNVSTLELGDSALYLCASSLAADYGYTFGSGTRLTVV.

This clone turned up a few times. The rearrangement joins TRBV11-2 to TRBJ1-3; perhaps TRBD1 as D (6 bases). The ends were cut back, 5 bases at V and 4 bases at J, with 9 bases in the middle. CDR3 length: 13 amino acids. Germline lookup yields CDR1 SGHAT and CDR2 FQNNGV. The CDR3 DNA reads as TGTGCCAGCAGCAGGACAGAAGGAAACACCATATATTTT. This encodes CASSRTEGNTIYF.

This clone occurred a few times. The V call is TRBV5-8, the J call TRBJ1-6; no clear D gene. Germline CDR1 and CDR2: SGHTS and YDEGEE. This CDR3 is 14 amino acids long. V lost 0 bases and J lost 7, with 8 bases in between. CDR3 loop: CASSLAGFNSPLHF. CDR3 in DNA: TGTGCCAGCAGCTTGGCAGGATTCAATTCACCCCTCCACTTT.

This clone has just a few counts. This chain uses TRBV1 with TRBJ2-1; the D call in the table, TRBD2, was not verified against the DNA. TRBV1 is described as a pseudogene. This CDR3 is built from 14 residues. For the CDR3, the DNA is TGCACCAGCAGCCTAAGCGGGGGGTCTGGTAAGCAGTTCTTC. This sequence encodes CTSSLSGGSGKQFF.

The chain links TRBV27 to TRBJ2-7; D might be TRBD1 (6 bases). The CDR3 extends over 17 amino acids. Germline V lookup: CDR1 MNHEY, CDR2 SMNVEV (reference sequence). Trimming pared 4 bases from V and 2 bases from J, leaving 21 bases between. The CDR3 loop is CASSSLWYGTIAYEQYF. The CDR3 coding sequence is TGTGCCAGCAGTTCCCTTTGGTATGGGACAATAGCCTACGAGCAGTACTTC.

The rearrangement joins TRBV5-6 to TRBJ2-1; 7 bases align to TRBD2. Germline CDR1 SGHDT, CDR2 YYEEEE. V trimming: 0 bases; J trimming: 6 bases; junction bases outside the gene matches: 3. This CDR3 has 14 residues. Written as DNA, the CDR3 is TGTGCCAGCAGCTTGGCGGCTAGCGGCAATGAGCAGTTCTTC. It translates to CASSLAASGNEQFF.

This clone was detected a few times. The V and J genes are TRBV14 and TRBJ2-5; D is undetermined. Trimming removed 4 bases from V and 3 bases from J, with 9 bases in between. In germline, CDR1 is SGHDN, CDR2 FVKESK. There are 13 residues in the CDR3. This chain's CDR3 is CASSPLFEETQYF. The CDR3 DNA follows: TGTGCCAGCAGCCCCCTCTTCGAAGAGACCCAGTACTTC.

The chain uses TRBV19 and TRBJ1-1, with 10 bases fitting TRBD1. Per germline, CDR1 LNHDA and CDR2 SQIVND (reference sequence). V gave up 6 bases and J gave up 0 bases; unmatched junction bases: 1. The CDR3 contains 14 residues. The CDR3 DNA reads as TGTGCCAGTAGCGGACAGGGGGTGAACACTGAAGCTTTCTTT. It encodes CASSGQGVNTEAFF. The variable domain in full, with the rest retrieved from reference TRBV19 and TRBJ1-1, is DGGITQSPKYLFRKEGQNVTLSCEQNLNHDAMYWYRQDPGQGLRLIYYSQIVNDFQKGDIAEGYSVSREKKESFPLTVTSAQKNPTAFYLCASSGQGVNTEAFFGQGTRLTVV.

This clone has just a few counts. The V and J genes are TRBV9 and TRBJ2-3, with D possibly being TRBD1 (5 bases). This CDR3 is 15 amino acids long. The germline V and J ends were trimmed by 0 bases and 0 bases, with 8 bases remaining between them. CDR1 is SGDLS, CDR2 YYNGEE, per germline. The chain's CDR3 is CASSVEGPSTDTQYF. The CDR3 DNA reads as TGTGCCAGCAGCGTAGAGGGGCCTAGCACAGATACGCAGTATTTT.

This chain joins TRBV10-3 and TRBJ2-5; 7 positions agree with TRBD1. This CDR3 contains 14 residues. CDR1 and CDR2 (germline): ENHRY, SYGVKD. V lost 7 bases and J lost 5; bases outside the gene matches: 10. This chain's CDR3 is CAIMAQGVTETQYF. The CDR3 DNA is TGTGCCATCATGGCTCAGGGGGTGACGGAGACCCAGTACTTC.

This clone was observed a handful of times. The chain carries TRBV6-5 and TRBJ1-1; maybe TRBD1 (5 bases). This CDR3 is built from 15 residues. Germline lookup yields CDR1 MNHEY and CDR2 SVGAGI. Trimming removed 8 bases at V and 4 bases at J, with 20 bases between. The CDR3 spells CASGRGTSHGTEAFF. The CDR3 region has the DNA TGTGCCAGCGGCCGCGGGACTTCTCATGGCACTGAAGCTTTCTTT.

V is TRBV6-1 and J is TRBJ2-7, with 12 bases lining up with TRBD2. J was trimmed by 6 bases and V by 4 bases; bases with no gene match: 4. CDR3 size: 14 residues. Germline loops: CDR1 MNHNS, CDR2 SASEGT. The CDR3, as DNA: TGTGCCAGCAGTGGAAGACTAGCGGGGGTCGAGCAGTACTTC. Encoded protein: CASSGRLAGVEQYF.

This clone was seen only a few times. The rearrangement joins TRBV27 to TRBJ2-7, with D possibly matching TRBD2 (5 bases). From germline, CDR1 is MNHEY and CDR2 SMNVEV (reference sequence). Trimming shortened V by 7 bases and J by 3 bases, and 10 bases separated the two germline ends. There are 12 residues in the CDR3. The DNA for the CDR3 is TGTGCCAGCAAAAGCCGGGGCTACGAGCAGTACTTC. Its translation: CASKSRGYEQYF.

This clone turned up a few times. This chain links TRBV6-5 with TRBJ2-7, with TRBD1 identical over 8 bases. Germline trimming cut 9 bases from V and 2 bases from J; bases unmatched to any gene: 6. Looked up from germline, CDR1 is MNHEY and CDR2 is SVGAGI. The CDR3 consists of 13 residues. As DNA, the CDR3 is TGTGCCAGGAGACAGGGGCTTACCTACGAGCAGTACTTC. Amino acids: CARRQGLTYEQYF.

The J gene is TRBJ1-2, the V gene TRBV11-2; D ambiguous. There are 13 residues in the CDR3. Germline loops: CDR1 SGHAT, CDR2 FQNNGV. V was trimmed by 3 bases and J by 4 bases, leaving 9 bases between them. DNA of the CDR3: TGTGCCAGCAGCTTGACCCGGGGCTATGGCTACACCTTC. Its protein is CASSLTRGYGYTF.

Note on this clone: One end of the junction does not line up with germline, which may come from a read error. This sequence joins TRBV2 and TRBJ2-1, with TRBD2 matching over 9 bases. The germline CDR1 and CDR2 sequences are SNHLY and FYNNEI. This CDR3 has 15 residues. CDR3 nucleotide sequence: TGTGTCAGCAGCAGCCTTGGACTAGCGATGAATGAGCAGTTCTTC. It translates to CVSSSLGLAMNEQFF.

This clone was seen a few times. The chain uses TRBV6-5 and TRBJ1-2; 7 bases map to TRBD1. The CDR3 totals 13 residues. V lost 7 bases to trimming and J lost 8 bases; unmatched junction nucleotides: 10. Germline V gives CDR1 MNHEY, CDR2 SVGAGI. CDR3 nucleotide sequence: TGTGCCAGCACCCCTAGGAGAGGGGGCGGCTACACCTTC. Protein sequence: CASTPRRGGGYTF.

This clone was found a few times. The J gene is TRBJ2-5, the V gene TRBV4-1, with D possibly TRBD2 on 5 matching bases. The DNA end is more similar to TRBJ2-7, so the J call may be wrong. CDR1 and CDR2 (germline): MGHRA, YSYEKL. The CDR3 has 15 residues. CDR3 nucleotides: TGCGCCAGCAGCCAAGCGACTACAAGCTCCTACGAGCAGTACTTC. It yields the protein CASSQATTSSYEQYF.

J is TRBJ1-1 and V is TRBV5-1; D might be TRBD1 (6 bases). The germline V gene has CDR1 SGHRS and CDR2 YFSETQ. This CDR3 is built from 15 residues. Trimming cost V 2 bases and J 3 bases, with 14 bases left between them. The CDR3 region is CASSLPQGGYTEAFF. In DNA, the CDR3 is TGCGCCAGCAGCTTACCACAGGGAGGGTACACTGAAGCTTTCTTT.

The rearrangement uses TRBV27 and TRBJ1-2; D is unresolved. Per the germline V gene, CDR1 is MNHEY and CDR2 is SMNVEV (reference sequence). With 10 bases removed from V and 4 bases from J, the gap between germline ends came to 10 bases. The CDR3 covers 11 residues. The CDR3 loop reads CAIRGPYGYTF. The CDR3 nucleotides read TGTGCCATTAGAGGGCCCTATGGCTACACCTTC.

A remark on this clone: The same CDR3 can be traced to other DNA sequences in this sample. The chain carries TRBV7-2 and TRBJ1-1; the D gene is possibly TRBD1 (5 bases). Germline lookup yields CDR1 SGHTA and CDR2 FQGNSA. The V and J ends lost 3 bases and 0 bases respectively, with 8 bases between them. The CDR3 is 14 residues long. For the CDR3, the DNA is TGTGCCAGCAGCTTGGGGGGTTTGAACACTGAAGCTTTCTTT. It specifies CASSLGGLNTEAFF.